Each of the 8 T cell receptor beta chains below was sequenced from the same sample in a study of blood T cell repertoires in COVID-19. TCRdb's copy holds only in-frame clones and misses some; the assay was immunoSEQ multiplex PCR. Here the sample spans more than 150,000 clones, about 82% being singletons. The sample comprised peripheral blood. The receptors originated from a woman between 25 and 40 years old with acute or convalescent COVID-19.

This chain links TRBV6-2 or TRBV6-3 with TRBJ2-7; 8 bases align to TRBD1. Per germline, CDR1 MNHEY and CDR2 SVGEGT. CDR3 length: 16 amino acids. V trimming: 5 bases; J trimming: 0 bases; junction bases outside the gene matches: 9. The CDR3 loop reads CASSRKQGDGSYEQYF. CDR3 bases: TGTGCCAGCAGTAGAAAACAGGGGGACGGCTCCTACGAGCAGTACTTC.

J is TRBJ2-1 and V is TRBV4-3; 8 nucleotides agree with TRBD1. Germline trimming cut 1 base from V and 3 bases from J; bases unmatched to any gene: 11. The CDR3 length is 18 residues. Germline V gene lookup returns CDR1 LGHNA and CDR2 YSLEER. The DNA of the CDR3 is TGCGCCAGCAGCCAAGGTCTTAGATTGGACAGGGACTACAATGAGCAGTTCTTC. This sequence encodes CASSQGLRLDRDYNEQFF.

J is TRBJ2-1 and V is TRBV6-4; 8 nucleotides align to TRBD2. The CDR3 length is 13 residues. The ends lost 0 bases at V and 14 bases at J; junction bases unmatched: 6. Germline CDR1 is MRHNA and CDR2 is SNTAGT. The CDR3 is CASSDSSGTRKFF. DNA for the CDR3: TGTGCCAGCAGTGACTCTTCCGGGACTAGGAAGTTCTTC.

The genes are TRBV27 and TRBJ2-1; 7 bases match TRBD2. Germline CDR1 reads MNHEY; CDR2 reads SMNVEV (reference sequence). Losses at the gene ends were 6 bases for V and 7 bases for J; bases not matched to a gene: 15. This CDR3 has 16 amino acids. CDR3 nucleotides: TGTGCCAGCAGCCCCTTTGGGCGGGAGTTTGCGAATGAGCAGTTCTTC. Translating gives CASSPFGREFANEQFF.

The chain uses TRBV4-2 and TRBJ1-1, with D unresolved. The ends were cut back, 1 base at V and 6 bases at J, with 15 bases in the middle. The CDR3 loop spans 15 amino acids. Germline CDR1 and CDR2: LGHNA and YNFKEQ. In nucleotides, the CDR3 is TGTGCCAGCAGCCAAGTCGCGGGTTCTGCATCTGAAGCTTTCTTT. Protein: CASSQVAGSASEAFF.

The chain joins TRBV29-1 to TRBJ2-5; 7 positions agree with TRBD2. With V trimmed by 4 bases and J by 2 bases, 4 bases remained unmatched. Germline CDR1 and CDR2: SQVTM and ANQGSEA. The CDR3 loop spans 13 amino acids. The chain's CDR3 is CSVVHGGQETQYF. In DNA form, the CDR3 reads TGCAGCGTTGTTCACGGGGGGCAAGAGACCCAGTACTTC.

The rearrangement links TRBV5-5 to TRBJ2-3, with D maybe TRBD2 (6 bases). The CDR3 sequence is 18 residues long. The V end was cut by 3 bases, the J end by 0 bases, with 20 bases between. Germline V gene lookup returns CDR1 SGHKS and CDR2 YYEKEE (reference sequence). The CDR3 DNA follows: TGTGCCAGCAGCTGGGCGCCTGTCGCCGGGAGTAGCACAGATACGCAGTATTTT. Encoded protein: CASSWAPVAGSSTDTQYF.

This clone was observed a single time. The chain recombines TRBV5-1 with TRBJ1-2; no reliable D call. The CDR3 loop spans 14 amino acids. V was clipped by 0 bases and J by 8 bases, with 14 bases between them. CDR1 and CDR2 (germline): SGHRS, YFSETQ. CDR3 residues: CASSLEESRGGYTF. The CDR3 coding sequence is TGCGCCAGCAGCTTGGAAGAGTCCCGCGGGGGCTACACCTTC.